What follows are 31 T cell receptor beta chains derived from one specimen sequenced in a study of T cell repertoires in cytomegalovirus infection. These receptors have no identified antigens. TCRdb passed the reads through MiXCR, listing each CDR3 protein once. Altogether 200,000 to 250,000 distinct CDR3 sequences are present, 30% to 45% being singletons, with the ten largest covering 55% to 70%. This sample comprised CD8+ T cells from cultured PBMCs, obtained from culture after CMV antigen stimulation. The source of these receptors is a human donor in good health (CMV status not recorded). Some clones in this sample may be carry-over from other donors' samples.

The rearrangement joins TRBV27 to TRBJ1-5; D remains ambiguous. This CDR3 is built from 12 residues. In germline, CDR1 is MNHEY, CDR2 SMNVEV (reference sequence). The germline V and J ends were trimmed by 5 bases and 3 bases, with 5 bases remaining between them. CDR3 region: CASSPSNQPQHF. CDR3 DNA sequence: TGTGCCAGCAGTCCCTCCAATCAGCCCCAGCATTTT.

V usage is TRBV7-9 and J usage is TRBJ2-3, with 13 bases lining up with TRBD2. Germline V lookup: CDR1 SEHNR, CDR2 FQNEAQ (reference sequence). Germline trimming cut 5 bases from V and 4 bases from J; bases unmatched to any gene: 6. The CDR3 spans 16 residues. The CDR3 protein is CASSPGLAGVADTQYF. The DNA for the CDR3 is TGTGCCAGCAGCCCCGGACTAGCGGGAGTGGCAGATACGCAGTATTTT.

The chain couples TRBV7-3 to TRBJ2-3, with D perhaps TRBD1 or TRBD2 (5 bases each). The CDR3 has 13 amino acids. Germline CDR1 is SGHTA and CDR2 is FQGTGA. V was pared by 7 bases and J by 4 bases, with 12 bases between. CDR3 coding DNA: TGTGCCAGCACCGAAGAGGGGTCAGATACGCAGTATTTT. It codes for CASTEEGSDTQYF.

This chain connects TRBV30 to TRBJ2-2; D perhaps matches TRBD2 (5 bases). CDR1 and CDR2 (germline): GTSNPN, SVGIG (reference sequence). The CDR3 spans 14 residues. Trimming stripped 1 base from V and 7 bases from J, with 13 bases between. The CDR3 sequence is CAWSGVSSIGELFF. DNA of the CDR3: TGTGCCTGGAGTGGGGTCTCTAGCATCGGGGAGCTGTTTTTT.

This chain connects TRBV12-3 or TRBV12-4 to TRBJ2-1, with D perhaps TRBD2 (7 bases). Trimming left V 6 bases short and J 5 bases short, with 20 bases between. The CDR3 sequence is 16 residues long. The CDR3 protein is CASSPSGGQHHNEQFF. CDR3 nucleotides: TGTGCCAGCAGCCCTTCCGGGGGGCAACATCACAATGAGCAGTTCTTC.

The chain has TRBV2 and TRBJ2-1, with D possibly TRBD2 on 5 matching bases. Trimming took 9 bases from V and 3 from J, leaving 9 bases between them. The CDR3 has 12 amino acids. The germline gives CDR1 SNHLY, CDR2 FYNNEI. CDR3 coding DNA: TGTGCCAGGGCGGGCGTCTACAATGAGCAGTTCTTC. As protein: CARAGVYNEQFF. The full variable domain, its missing parts supplied by reference TRBV2 and TRBJ2-1, is EPEVTQTPSHQVTQMGQEVILRCVPISNHLYFYWYRQILGQKVEFLVSFYNNEISEKSEIFDDQFSVERPDGSNFTLKIRSTKLEDSAMYFCARAGVYNEQFFGPGTRLTVL.

CDR3 loop: CASTRGEVEQYF. The CDR3 coding sequence is TGTGCCAGCACCCGGGGTGAGGTCGAGCAGTACTTC. The chain uses TRBV7-9 and TRBJ2-7, with D tentatively TRBD2 (5 bases). Trimming took 7 bases from V and 6 from J, leaving 13 bases between them. The length of the CDR3 is 12 residues. The germline gives CDR1 SEHNR, CDR2 FQNEAQ (reference sequence).

The CDR3 sequence is CASSLVGGNTGELFF. CDR3 DNA: TGTGCCAGCAGCTTAGTGGGGGGTAACACCGGGGAGCTGTTTTTT. The chain couples TRBV7-6 to TRBJ2-2, with D maybe TRBD2 (6 bases). Germline assignment: CDR1 SGHVS and CDR2 FNYEAQ. The CDR3 is made up of 15 amino acids. V dropped 1 base and J dropped 2 bases, with 8 bases sitting between them.

The chain couples TRBV28 to TRBJ2-7, with D maybe TRBD2 (6 bases). The V gene's germline CDR1 is MDHEN and CDR2 SYDVKM. The CDR3 length is 17 residues. Trimming left V 5 bases short and J 3 bases short, with 23 bases between. For the CDR3, the DNA is TGTGCCAGCAGTCTTCAACTAGCAGCCCAGGCGGGCTACGAGCAGTACTTC. Protein sequence: CASSLQLAAQAGYEQYF.

V gene TRBV18 combines with J gene TRBJ2-1; 8 bases match TRBD2. J lost 8 bases, V lost 2 bases, and 5 bases had no gene match. The CDR3 has 14 residues. Germline V CDR1 and CDR2: KGHSH, LQKENI. The CDR3 is CASSPKTSAYEQFF. The CDR3 bases are TGTGCCAGCTCACCAAAGACTAGCGCCTATGAGCAGTTCTTC.

This clonotype was seen more than once but under ten times. The rearrangement uses TRBV25-1 and TRBJ2-5; D is perhaps TRBD1 (5 bases). In germline, CDR1 is MGHDK, CDR2 SYGVNS. CDR3 size: 14 residues. The V end was cut by 5 bases, the J end by 5 bases, with 15 bases between. The CDR3 protein is CASSFRAVEETQYF. CDR3 DNA sequence: TGTGCCAGCAGTTTCAGGGCGGTTGAGGAGACCCAGTACTTC.

This chain joins TRBV5-4 and TRBJ2-1; 12 bases match TRBD2. The CDR3 has 15 amino acids. The J segment lost 9 bases and the V segment lost 4 bases, leaving 8 bases of the junction unmatched. Germline lookup yields CDR1 SGHNT and CDR2 YYREEE (reference sequence). This CDR3 reads CASSLPSGGGGEQFF. The CDR3 coding sequence is TGTGCCAGCAGCCTACCTAGCGGGGGGGGGGGTGAGCAGTTCTTC.

The chain employs TRBV28 and TRBJ2-1; D perhaps matches TRBD2 (6 bases). The CDR3 spans 14 residues. V dropped 5 bases and J dropped 5 bases, with 13 bases sitting between them. CDR1 and CDR2 from the germline V gene are MDHEN and SYDVKM. In nucleotides, the CDR3 is TGTGCCAGCAGTCTCCCGGGGGAGGACAATGAGCAGTTCTTC. This gives the protein CASSLPGEDNEQFF.

This chain joins TRBV11-2 and TRBJ1-2; D gene unclear. V gave up 3 bases and J gave up 4 bases, with 9 bases separating them. CDR3 length: 13 residues. The germline V gene encodes CDR1 SGHAT and CDR2 FQNNGV. The CDR3 sequence: CASSFGRVYGYTF. The CDR3 region has the DNA TGTGCCAGCAGCTTCGGCAGAGTCTATGGCTACACCTTC.

The rearrangement links TRBV7-3 to TRBJ1-2; maybe TRBD1 (5 bases). The V end lost 4 bases, the J end lost 8 bases, and 14 bases lay between the germline ends. Germline V gene lookup returns CDR1 SGHTA and CDR2 FQGTGA. The CDR3 spans 13 residues. CDR3 sequence reads: CASSSRDGEGYTF. The CDR3 coding sequence is TGTGCCAGCAGCTCCAGGGATGGTGAAGGCTACACCTTC.

The V gene is TRBV5-6, the J gene TRBJ2-7; 9 nucleotides line up with TRBD1. V was pared by 2 bases and J by 6 bases, with 12 bases of the junction left unmatched. Germline lookup yields CDR1 SGHDT and CDR2 YYEEEE. This CDR3 region has 16 residues. The CDR3: CASSLGWGQGLGEQYF. The CDR3 DNA is TGTGCCAGCAGCTTAGGTTGGGGACAGGGATTAGGCGAGCAGTACTTC. The whole variable domain, filled in from reference TRBV5-6 and TRBJ2-7, reads DAGVTQSPTHLIKTRGQQVTLRCSPKSGHDTVSWYQQALGQGPQFIFQYYEEEERQRGNFPDRFSGHQFPNYSSELNVNALLLGDSALYLCASSLGWGQGLGEQYFGPGTRLTVT.

This clonotype has just one count. J is TRBJ2-1 and V is TRBV29-1; 8 positions agree with TRBD2. V dropped 4 bases and J dropped 3; count of bases not matched to a gene: 5. Germline CDR1 reads SQVTM; CDR2 reads ANQGSEA. The length of the CDR3 is 14 residues. Here the CDR3 reads CSVGREAVYNEQFF. The CDR3 region has the DNA TGCAGCGTTGGGCGGGAGGCGGTCTACAATGAGCAGTTCTTC.

This chain links TRBV5-4 with TRBJ2-3; 8 bases line up with TRBD2. The CDR3 loop spans 18 amino acids. Germline CDR1 is SGHNT and CDR2 is YYREEE (reference sequence). The V and J ends lost 4 bases and 2 bases, in that order; junction bases with no gene match: 15. This CDR3 reads CASSPWVLTGGFTDTQYF. The CDR3 DNA reads as TGTGCCAGCAGCCCCTGGGTACTTACGGGGGGGTTCACAGATACGCAGTATTTT.

This clonotype came up a few times. The rearrangement links TRBV11-3 to TRBJ2-1; 7 bases are shared with TRBD2. This CDR3 contains 15 residues. Germline CDR1 is SGHNT and CDR2 is YENEEA. The trim removed 5 bases at V and 2 bases at J, leaving 6 bases unmatched. For the CDR3, the DNA is TGTGCCAGCAGCAGTAAGCGGGGAACCTACAATGAGCAGTTCTTC. Translated: CASSSKRGTYNEQFF.

The chain recombines TRBV7-3 with TRBJ2-1, with a possible D match to TRBD2 (5 bases). The CDR3 is 13 amino acids. V was shortened by 5 bases and J by 7 bases, with 12 bases between the two germline ends. Germline assignment: CDR1 SGHTA and CDR2 FQGTGA. The CDR3 here is CASSPPGINEQFF. CDR3 DNA sequence: TGTGCCAGCAGCCCCCCCGGGATAAATGAGCAGTTCTTC.

The chain recombines TRBV20-1 with TRBJ2-5, with TRBD2 matching 8 bases. Germline-derived CDR1 and CDR2 are DFQATT and SNEGSKA (reference sequence). The ends lost 0 bases at V and 3 bases at J; junction bases unmatched: 9. There are 16 residues in the CDR3. The CDR3 DNA reads as TGCAGTGCTAGAGATCTCCGCGGGGGGACCGAAGAGACCCAGTACTTC. It encodes CSARDLRGGTEETQYF.

Only a few counts were recorded for this clonotype. The rearrangement links TRBV28 to TRBJ1-5; D remains unclear. The CDR3 consists of 17 residues. The V gene lost 6 bases and the J gene lost 0 bases, with 18 bases spanning the gap. The V gene's germline CDR1 is MDHEN and CDR2 SYDVKM. CDR3 nucleotide sequence: TGTGCCAGCAGACCTGAGGGCGAACCATATAGCAATCAGCCCCAGCATTTT. Translation gives CASRPEGEPYSNQPQHF.

This clonotype was seen a handful of times. The rearrangement joins TRBV7-8 to TRBJ1-4; D not resolved. The CDR3 contains 16 residues. Germline V gives CDR1 SGHVS, CDR2 FQNEAQ. Trimming removed 5 bases at V and 2 bases at J, with 15 bases between. CDR3 nucleotides: TGTGCCAGCAGCCCCCGGGTGGGGTTCACTAATGAAAAACTGTTTTTT. It translates to CASSPRVGFTNEKLFF.

The gene calls are TRBV6-1 and TRBJ2-2; no reliable D call. V shed 6 bases and J shed 7 bases, with 15 bases lying between them. This CDR3 is 14 amino acids long. Germline assignment: CDR1 MNHNS and CDR2 SASEGT. This CDR3 is CASSAVAVSGELFF. CDR3 sequence (DNA): TGTGCCAGCAGCGCGGTGGCGGTGAGCGGGGAGCTGTTTTTT.

V and J are TRBV11-3 and TRBJ2-1, with D possibly TRBD2 on 5 matching bases. V was shortened by 0 bases and J by 3 bases, with 15 bases between the two germline ends. The CDR3 is 17 residues long. The germline V gene encodes CDR1 SGHNT and CDR2 YENEEA. CDR3 protein: CASSLDPVGVGYNEQFF. In DNA, the CDR3 is TGTGCCAGCAGCTTAGATCCGGTGGGAGTGGGCTACAATGAGCAGTTCTTC.

This clonotype was picked up a small number of times. The chain combines TRBV11-2 with TRBJ2-1; TRBD2 is a possible D gene (7 bases). V dropped 1 base and J dropped 8 bases, with 15 bases sitting between them. Germline values: CDR1 SGHAT, CDR2 FQNNGV. This CDR3 region has 15 residues. The CDR3 region has the DNA TGTGCCAGCAGCTTAGGACGGGGGGCGGGCGATGAGCAGTTCTTC. It codes for CASSLGRGAGDEQFF.

The rearrangement links TRBV19 to TRBJ2-4; TRBD1 might be the D (6 bases). CDR1 and CDR2 from the germline V gene are LNHDA and SQIVND (reference sequence). Trimming shortened V by 4 bases and J by 9 bases, and 19 bases separated the two germline ends. CDR3 size: 15 residues. CDR3: CASSTSQGKRSIQYF. The CDR3 nucleotides are TGTGCCAGTAGTACCTCTCAGGGGAAGAGGAGCATTCAGTACTTC.

This clonotype was seen many times. The rearrangement uses TRBV2 and TRBJ2-1; D remains ambiguous. This CDR3 spans 11 amino acids. Germline assignment: CDR1 SNHLY and CDR2 FYNNEI. V was cut by 5 bases and J by 7 bases, with 6 bases left in between. The CDR3 sequence: CASSNANEQFF. In DNA, the CDR3 is TGTGCCAGCAGTAACGCGAATGAGCAGTTCTTC.

This clonotype was observed a few times. The chain joins TRBV7-9 to TRBJ2-5; tentatively, D is TRBD2 (5 bases). CDR1 and CDR2 (germline): SEHNR, FQNEAQ (reference sequence). Trimming stripped 3 bases from V and 4 bases from J, with 12 bases between. CDR3 length equals 14 residues. The chain's CDR3 is CASSLRDLGETQYF. The CDR3, as DNA: TGTGCCAGCAGCTTGAGGGATCTGGGAGAGACCCAGTACTTC.

The chain carries TRBV7-6 and TRBJ2-2, with D possibly matching TRBD2 (5 bases). V dropped 1 base and J dropped 4 bases, with 10 bases sitting between them. The CDR3 contains 15 residues. In germline, CDR1 is SGHVS, CDR2 FNYEAQ. This CDR3 reads CASSLESGSTGELFF. Written as DNA, the CDR3 is TGTGCCAGCAGCTTAGAATCGGGGAGCACCGGGGAGCTGTTTTTT.

CDR3 nucleotide sequence: TGTGCCAGTACCCCGGCGAGGGGAGCCTACGAGCAGTACTTC. Encoded protein: CASTPARGAYEQYF. This chain joins TRBV19 and TRBJ2-7; the D call may be TRBD1 or TRBD2 (5 bases each). V lost 7 bases to trimming and J lost 2 bases, with 15 bases between them. Germline values: CDR1 LNHDA, CDR2 SQIVND (reference sequence). This CDR3 has 14 residues.